The 11 T cell receptor beta chains presented below share a single source sample, sequenced in a study of Graves' ophthalmopathy and Graves' hyperthyroidism. RNA transcripts provided the template for amplifying TCR beta CDR3 regions. After a first-round RT-PCR with HTBI primers, a second-round multiplex PCR was run. TCRdb recomputed calls from the multiplex PCR reads with MiXCR, one row per CDR3 protein. This table has over a million distinct CDR3 sequences, 35% to 45% appearing once. The material sequenced was peripheral blood or thyroid tissue (not recorded which). The receptors stem from an adult man with Graves' hyperthyroidism.

Many counts were recorded for this clonotype. The junction departs from the called germline gene at one end, perhaps through a read error. The CDR3 reads CASSLLQYSPLHF. The CDR3 DNA reads TGCGCCAGCAGCTTGTTACAGTATTCCCCCCTCCACTTT. The V call is TRBV5-1, the J call TRBJ1-6, with unresolved D. There are 13 residues in the CDR3. Germline V gives CDR1 SGHRS, CDR2 YFSETQ.

This clonotype was counted between two and nine times. The genes are TRBV14 and TRBJ2-7; TRBD2 agrees at 13 bases. Looked up from germline, CDR1 is SGHDN and CDR2 is FVKESK. With 5 bases clipped from V and 3 bases from J, the junction kept 10 bases outside the gene matches. The CDR3 is 17 amino acids. CDR3 coding DNA: TGTGCCAGCAGCGAAGCACCCGGGACTAGCGGGAACTACGAGCAGTACTTC. It is translated as CASSEAPGTSGNYEQYF.

The chain combines TRBV5-1 with TRBJ2-5; a weak D match, TRBD2 (5 bases). There are 16 residues in the CDR3. Trimming shortened V by 1 base and J by 5 bases, and 18 bases separated the two germline ends. The germline CDR1 and CDR2 sequences are SGHRS and YFSETQ. This CDR3 is CASSLTSRVSSETQYF. The CDR3 bases are TGCGCCAGCAGCTTGACTAGTAGGGTGTCTTCGGAGACCCAGTACTTC.

A note on this clonotype: Germline is not matched at one junction end, which may reflect a read error. The chain carries TRBV5-4 and TRBJ2-5; tentative D call: TRBD2 (5 bases). This CDR3 has 15 amino acids. From germline, CDR1 is SGHNT and CDR2 YYREEE (reference sequence). CDR3 coding DNA: TGTGCCAGCAGCCCCCGGGGTGGGGTGAGAGAGGCCCAGTACTTC. Protein: CASSPRGGVREAQYF.

The chain links TRBV19 to TRBJ1-4; 7 bases map to TRBD1. The CDR3 loop spans 14 amino acids. Germline loops: CDR1 LNHDA, CDR2 SQIVND (reference sequence). Germline trimming cut 9 bases from V and 0 bases from J; bases unmatched to any gene: 4. In DNA, the CDR3 is TGTGCCAGCGGACAGGACCCAACTAATGAAAAACTGTTTTTT. It codes for CASGQDPTNEKLFF.

This clonotype was counted many times. V usage is TRBV29-1 and J usage is TRBJ2-7; D is unresolved. CDR1 is SQVTM and CDR2 is ANQGSEA in the germline V gene. CDR3 length: 18 residues. The germline V and J ends were trimmed by 0 bases and 0 bases, with 21 bases remaining between them. CDR3 loop: CSVEDIVEQSKSSYEQYF. DNA for the CDR3: TGCAGCGTTGAAGATATAGTGGAACAGTCGAAGAGCTCCTACGAGCAGTACTTC.

This clonotype was picked up a small number of times. CDR3 DNA: TGTGCCAGCAGCCAAGCTATTCCAGGGGGCGAGCGCACCGGGGAGCTGTTTTTT. Its protein is CASSQAIPGGERTGELFF. The rearrangement links TRBV7-9 to TRBJ2-2; TRBD1 aligns across 8 bases. CDR1 and CDR2 (germline): SEHNR, FQNEAQ (reference sequence). There are 18 residues in the CDR3. With 5 bases clipped from V and 4 bases from J, the junction kept 15 bases outside the gene matches.

This sequence joins TRBV12-3 or TRBV12-4 and TRBJ2-5; D not resolved. V dropped 6 bases and J dropped 5 bases, with 19 bases sitting between them. This CDR3 comprises 15 residues. The CDR3 nucleotides are TGTGCCAGCAGCCAAGGACCTTCGGTTGGGGAGACCCAGTACTTC. Amino acid sequence: CASSQGPSVGETQYF.

This clonotype has ten or more counts. The chain links TRBV5-6 to TRBJ1-4; D is possibly TRBD1 (6 bases). Germline CDR1 SGHDT, CDR2 YYEEEE. CDR3 length: 15 amino acids. Trimming cost V 4 bases and J 8 bases, with 18 bases left between them. Written as DNA, the CDR3 is TGTGCCAGCAGCCTGCTGATTGGACAGAACGAAAAACTGTTTTTT. Its translation: CASSLLIGQNEKLFF.

This clonotype was counted many times. The chain is built from TRBV5-1 and TRBJ1-5, with D possibly matching TRBD1 (6 bases). V dropped 4 bases and J dropped 1 base, with 12 bases sitting between them. CDR3 size: 15 residues. Germline-derived CDR1 and CDR2 are SGHRS and YFSETQ. CDR3 coding DNA: TGCGCCAGCAGCCCAGGGGTTTTGAGCAATCAGCCCCAGCATTTT. This codes for CASSPGVLSNQPQHF.

The rearrangement joins TRBV7-9 to TRBJ1-5; 7 bases fit TRBD1. This CDR3 contains 15 residues. The V segment lost 5 bases and the J segment 6 bases; nucleotides outside the gene matches: 10. In germline, CDR1 is SEHNR, CDR2 FQNEAQ (reference sequence). The CDR3 DNA reads as TGTGCCAGCAGCCCAACAGGGGCCTTGGGTCAGCCCCAGCATTTT. Its protein product is CASSPTGALGQPQHF.